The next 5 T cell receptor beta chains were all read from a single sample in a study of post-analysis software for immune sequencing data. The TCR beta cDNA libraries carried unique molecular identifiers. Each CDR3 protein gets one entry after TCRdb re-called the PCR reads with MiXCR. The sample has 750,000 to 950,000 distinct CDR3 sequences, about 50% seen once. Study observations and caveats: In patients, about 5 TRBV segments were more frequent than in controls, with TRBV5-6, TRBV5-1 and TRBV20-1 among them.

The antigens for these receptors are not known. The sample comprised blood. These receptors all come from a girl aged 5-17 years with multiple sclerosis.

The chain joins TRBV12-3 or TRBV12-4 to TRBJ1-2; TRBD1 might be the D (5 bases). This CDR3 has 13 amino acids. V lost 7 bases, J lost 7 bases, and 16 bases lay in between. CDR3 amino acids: CASTQGGAGGYTF. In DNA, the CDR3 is TGTGCCAGCACCCAAGGCGGGGCCGGTGGCTACACCTTC.

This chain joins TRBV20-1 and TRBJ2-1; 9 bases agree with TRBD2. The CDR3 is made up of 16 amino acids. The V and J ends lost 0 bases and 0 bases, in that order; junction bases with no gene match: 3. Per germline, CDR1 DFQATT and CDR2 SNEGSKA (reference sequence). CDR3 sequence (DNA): TGCAGTGCTAGAGATGGCGGGAGGGCCTCCTACAATGAGCAGTTCTTC. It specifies CSARDGGRASYNEQFF.

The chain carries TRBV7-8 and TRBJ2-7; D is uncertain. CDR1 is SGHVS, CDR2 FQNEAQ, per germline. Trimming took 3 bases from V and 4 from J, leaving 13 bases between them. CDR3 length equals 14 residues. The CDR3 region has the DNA TGTGCCAGCAGCTTCCCAGCTACTTGGTACGAGCAGTACTTC. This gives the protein CASSFPATWYEQYF.

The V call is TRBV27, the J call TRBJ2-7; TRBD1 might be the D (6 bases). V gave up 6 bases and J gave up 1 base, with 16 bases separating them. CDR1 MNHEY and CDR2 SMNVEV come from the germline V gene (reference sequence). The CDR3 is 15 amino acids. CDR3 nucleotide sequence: TGTGCCAGCAGCCGGCCAGGGGCAACTTCCTACGAGCAGTACTTC. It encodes CASSRPGATSYEQYF.

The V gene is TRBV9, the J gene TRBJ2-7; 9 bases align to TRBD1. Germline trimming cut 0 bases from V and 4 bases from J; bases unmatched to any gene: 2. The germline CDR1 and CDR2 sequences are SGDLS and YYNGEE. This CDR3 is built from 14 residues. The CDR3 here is CASSVAGTGYEQYF. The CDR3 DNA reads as TGTGCCAGCAGCGTAGCCGGGACAGGGTACGAGCAGTACTTC.